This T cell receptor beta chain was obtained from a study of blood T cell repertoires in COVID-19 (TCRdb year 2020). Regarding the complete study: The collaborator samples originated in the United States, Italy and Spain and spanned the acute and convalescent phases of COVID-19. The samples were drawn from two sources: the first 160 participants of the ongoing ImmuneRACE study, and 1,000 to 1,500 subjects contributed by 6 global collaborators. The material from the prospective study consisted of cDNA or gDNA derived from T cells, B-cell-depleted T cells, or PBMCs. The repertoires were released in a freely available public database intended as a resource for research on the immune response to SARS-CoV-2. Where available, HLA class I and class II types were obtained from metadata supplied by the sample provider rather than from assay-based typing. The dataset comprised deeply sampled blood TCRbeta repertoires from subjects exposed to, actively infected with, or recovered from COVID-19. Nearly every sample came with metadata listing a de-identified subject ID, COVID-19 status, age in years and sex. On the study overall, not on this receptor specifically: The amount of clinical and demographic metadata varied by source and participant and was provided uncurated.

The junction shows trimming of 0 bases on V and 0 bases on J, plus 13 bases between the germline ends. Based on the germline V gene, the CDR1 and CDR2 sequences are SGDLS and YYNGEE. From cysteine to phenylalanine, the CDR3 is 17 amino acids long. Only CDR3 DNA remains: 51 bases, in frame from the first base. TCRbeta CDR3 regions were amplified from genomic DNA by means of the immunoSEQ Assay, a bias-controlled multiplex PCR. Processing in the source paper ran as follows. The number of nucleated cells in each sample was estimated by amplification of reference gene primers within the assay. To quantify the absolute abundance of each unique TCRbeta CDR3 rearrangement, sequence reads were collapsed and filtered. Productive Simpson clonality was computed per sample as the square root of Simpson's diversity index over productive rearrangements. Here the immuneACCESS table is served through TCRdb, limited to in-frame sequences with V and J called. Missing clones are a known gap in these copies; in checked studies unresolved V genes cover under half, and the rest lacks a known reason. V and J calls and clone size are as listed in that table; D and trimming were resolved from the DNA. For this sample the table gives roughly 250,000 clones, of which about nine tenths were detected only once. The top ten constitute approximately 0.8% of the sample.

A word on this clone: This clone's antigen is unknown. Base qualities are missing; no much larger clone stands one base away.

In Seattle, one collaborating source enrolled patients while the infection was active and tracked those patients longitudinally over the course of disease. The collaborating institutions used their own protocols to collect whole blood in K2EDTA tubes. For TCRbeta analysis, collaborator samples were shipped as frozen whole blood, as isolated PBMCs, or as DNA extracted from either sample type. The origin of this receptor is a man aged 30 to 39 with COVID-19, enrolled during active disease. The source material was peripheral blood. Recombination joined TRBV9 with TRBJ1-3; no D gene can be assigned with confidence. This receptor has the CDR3 CASSVAVAASSGNTIYF. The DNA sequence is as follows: TGTGCCAGCAGCGTAGCTGTCGCGGCATCCTCTGGAAACACCATATATTTT.